This entry concerns a single T cell receptor (beta chain). Its cognate antigen is unknown. The CDR3 has 15 residues. CDR1 SGHNT and CDR2 YYREEE come from the germline V gene (reference sequence). V was trimmed by 6 bases and J by 0 bases, leaving 15 bases between them. Treatment reported: approximately 18 received Ad26.COV2.S at low or high dose, single or two shots; roughly 5 received placebo; per-sample allocation not given. Sample collection was performed on day 63 after the first vaccine or placebo injection. It was an adult aged 18-55 years in Boston who was the donor. This record belongs to a study of Ad26.COV2.S vaccination and SARS-CoV-2 variants. Study background: Once or twice, 56 days apart, Ad26.COV2.S was delivered intramuscularly.

Some clones are missing from TCRdb's copy, which holds only in-frame ones; the method was immunoSEQ multiplex PCR. The sample contains a few hundred thousand clones, roughly 85% of which appear only once. Study-level points and caveats: Placebo recipients had lower spike-specific TCR breadth than vaccine recipients. For non-spike TCRs, breadth in vaccine recipients resembled that in placebo recipients.

This TCR was sampled from a person aged 18-60 years who received the Ad26.COV2.S COVID-19 vaccine or a placebo. The chain is built from TRBV5-4 and TRBJ1-1; D possibly corresponds to TRBD1 (6 bases). The material was peripheral blood, obtained in a trial of Ad26.COV2.S vaccine versus placebo. CDR3 in DNA: TGTGCCAGCAACCTACAGGGCGTCGTGAACACTGAAGCTTTCTTT. Translating it yields CASNLQGVVNTEAFF.